Below, 13 T cell receptor beta chains from the same sample are listed, as sequenced in a study of control samples from healthy donors and cancer patients. Sequencing was performed with immunoSEQ multiplex PCR; in TCRdb, only in-frame clones are kept and a portion is missing. The sample carries roughly 74,000 clones, roughly 94% recorded once. The specimen was blood. The origin of the receptors is a woman aged 18-29 years in good health.

This sequence joins TRBV12-3 or TRBV12-4 and TRBJ1-2; D might be TRBD1 (6 bases). CDR3 length: 13 amino acids. V was clipped by 5 bases and J by 7 bases, with 14 bases between them. CDR3 loop: CASSPRGLGGYTF. The CDR3, as DNA: TGTGCCAGCAGTCCCAGGGGACTGGGTGGCTACACCTTC.

This rearrangement joins TRBV6-6 to TRBJ2-4, with 7 bases lining up with TRBD2. The V gene end was trimmed by 6 bases and the J gene end by 2 bases; junction bases not matched to a gene: 7. The germline gives CDR1 MNHNY, CDR2 SVGAGI (reference sequence). The CDR3 sequence is 15 residues long. In nucleotides, the CDR3 is TGTGCCAGCAGCGCGGGGGTAGTTACCAAAAACATTCAGTACTTC. Translating it yields CASSAGVVTKNIQYF.

The chain joins TRBV27 to TRBJ1-2, with 7 bases lining up with TRBD1. The CDR3 loop spans 15 amino acids. J lost 7 bases, V lost 7 bases, and 15 bases had no gene match. Germline-derived CDR1 and CDR2 are MNHEY and SMNVEV (reference sequence). CDR3 loop: CASKSLRTGQTGYTF. In nucleotides, the CDR3 is TGTGCCAGCAAGTCTTTGAGGACAGGTCAAACTGGCTACACCTTC.

CDR3 sequence reads: CASRLPGQGRATNEKLFF. DNA of the CDR3: TGTGCCAGCAGACTACCGGGACAGGGACGTGCAACTAATGAAAAACTGTTTTTT. The rearrangement uses TRBV28 and TRBJ1-4; 9 bases line up with TRBD1. This CDR3 has 18 residues. CDR1 is MDHEN and CDR2 is SYDVKM in the germline V gene. The junction had 11 bases not matched to a gene; V was cut back by 6 bases and J by 0 bases. The variable domain in full, completed from reference TRBV28 and TRBJ1-4, reads DVKVTQSSRYLVKRTGEKVFLECVQDMDHENMFWYRQDPGLGLRLIYFSYDVKMKEKGDIPEGYSVSREKKERFSLILESASTNQTSMYLCASRLPGQGRATNEKLFFGSGTQLSVL.

The rearrangement joins TRBV5-8 to TRBJ1-2; the D is unclear. CDR1 is SGHTS and CDR2 is YDEGEE in the germline V gene. This CDR3 has 13 residues. V was pared by 1 base and J by 5 bases, with 9 bases between. The CDR3: CASSLTEIYGYTF. In DNA form, the CDR3 reads TGTGCCAGCAGCTTGACGGAGATTTATGGCTACACCTTC.

The chain joins TRBV6-5 to TRBJ1-1; no definite D call. V dropped 7 bases and J dropped 9 bases, with 9 bases sitting between them. The CDR3 sequence is 10 residues long. From germline, CDR1 is MNHEY and CDR2 SVGAGI. CDR3 loop: CASILGQAFF. CDR3 DNA sequence: TGTGCCAGCATCTTGGGCCAAGCTTTCTTT.

The chain is built from TRBV27 and TRBJ1-1, with a weak D call TRBD1 (5 bases). CDR1 and CDR2 from the germline V gene are MNHEY and SMNVEV (reference sequence). The CDR3 covers 13 residues. V was pared by 7 bases and J by 1 base, with 10 bases between. The CDR3 DNA sequence: TGTGCCAGCATGGACATCCCGAACACTGAAGCTTTCTTT. As protein: CASMDIPNTEAFF.

This clone was seen once. The junction does not match germline at one end; this may be a read error. The V gene is TRBV7-7, the J gene TRBJ2-1; D unclear. The CDR3 totals 16 residues. Per the germline V gene, CDR1 is SSHAT and CDR2 is FNYEAQ (reference sequence). CDR3 residues: CASSLDGPLGYNEQFF. CDR3 nucleotide sequence: TGTGCTAGCAGCTTAGATGGACCCTTAGGCTACAATGAGCAGTTCTTC.

The V gene is TRBV27, the J gene TRBJ2-1; possibly TRBD2 for D (6 bases). The CDR3 consists of 15 residues. V was clipped by 6 bases and J by 10 bases, with 22 bases between them. Germline loops: CDR1 MNHEY, CDR2 SMNVEV (reference sequence). The CDR3: CASRREGGRQLEQFF. In DNA, the CDR3 is TGTGCCAGCAGACGCGAGGGAGGCCGACAATTAGAGCAGTTCTTC.

The rearrangement joins TRBV20-1 to TRBJ2-1, with D uncertain. The V gene lost 3 bases and the J gene lost 4 bases, with 7 bases spanning the gap. The length of the CDR3 is 12 residues. The germline CDR1 and CDR2 sequences are DFQATT and SNEGSKA (reference sequence). The chain's CDR3 is CSASGRYNEQFF. CDR3 nucleotides: TGCAGTGCTAGTGGACGGTACAATGAGCAGTTCTTC.

J is TRBJ2-1 and V is TRBV6-4, with a tentative D call TRBD1 (5 bases). This CDR3 has 15 amino acids. Germline V lookup: CDR1 MRHNA, CDR2 SNTAGT. V lost 3 bases and J 5 bases, leaving 14 bases between the germline ends. The CDR3 sequence: CASSERSQGNNEQFF. The CDR3, as DNA: TGTGCCAGCAGTGAAAGGTCTCAGGGAAACAATGAGCAGTTCTTC.

The genes are TRBV28 and TRBJ2-7; the match to TRBD2 covers 7 bases. Unmatched junction bases numbered 9, after V lost 6 bases and J lost 7 bases. The CDR3 spans 13 residues. Per germline, CDR1 MDHEN and CDR2 SYDVKM. The CDR3 DNA follows: TGTGCCAGCAGCCACGTCCTCGGGGGGGAGCAGTACTTC. It translates to CASSHVLGGEQYF.

The rearrangement joins TRBV5-6 to TRBJ1-1, with D perhaps matching TRBD1 (5 bases). V was cut by 3 bases and J by 0 bases, with 15 bases left in between. Per germline, CDR1 SGHDT and CDR2 YYEEEE. This CDR3 has 16 amino acids. The CDR3, as DNA: TGTGCCAGCAGCTCGGCGGGGGAACTCATGAACACTGAAGCTTTCTTT. This codes for CASSSAGELMNTEAFF.